The 6 T cell receptor beta chains listed next were all sequenced from one sample in a study of T cells in Graves' hyperthyroidism and ophthalmopathy. Amplification of TCR beta CDR3 regions used RNA as the template. When the TCR CDR3 underwent first-round RT-PCR, the HTBI primer set was used. From the multiplex PCR reads, TCRdb called clonotypes with MiXCR, one entry per CDR3 protein. The sample yields fewer than 400,000 distinct CDR3 sequences, around 15% seen once. Sequenced material: blood. These receptors came from a man aged 50-59 years with Graves' ophthalmopathy.

This clonotype was detected ten times or more. V is TRBV27 and J is TRBJ1-5; D is unresolved. Trimming pared 3 bases from V and 6 bases from J, leaving 6 bases between. This CDR3 has 12 amino acids. Germline CDR1 MNHEY, CDR2 SMNVEV (reference sequence). CDR3 amino acids: CASSLYGQPQHF. CDR3 DNA: TGTGCCAGCAGTTTGTATGGTCAGCCCCAGCATTTT.

This clonotype was seen more than once but under ten times. This chain links TRBV5-1 with TRBJ2-3; perhaps TRBD2 as D (7 bases). This CDR3 spans 18 amino acids. V lost 4 bases, J lost 0 bases, and 21 bases lay in between. Germline CDR1 is SGHRS and CDR2 is YFSETQ. The CDR3 coding sequence is TGCGCCAGCAGCATCAAACAGGGCGGGAGTGGCAGCACAGATACGCAGTATTTT. Protein sequence: CASSIKQGGSGSTDTQYF.

This clonotype was seen ten or more times. This chain uses TRBV20-1 with TRBJ2-7, with 9 bases lining up with TRBD1. Per germline, CDR1 DFQATT and CDR2 SNEGSKA (reference sequence). The J segment lost 3 bases and the V segment lost 5 bases, leaving 11 bases of the junction unmatched. CDR3 size: 15 residues. The CDR3 here is CSALNRDRANYEQYF. CDR3 bases: TGCAGTGCTCTTAATCGGGACAGGGCGAACTACGAGCAGTACTTC.

This clonotype showed up many times. V usage is TRBV24-1 and J usage is TRBJ2-1; 9 nucleotides line up with TRBD1. This CDR3 contains 18 residues. V lost 4 bases and J lost 0; bases outside the gene matches: 9. Germline loops: CDR1 KGHDR, CDR2 SFDVKD. The CDR3 DNA reads TGTGCCACCAGTGACCCGTTCCCGACAGGGGGCTCCTACAATGAGCAGTTCTTC. Translated, it gives CATSDPFPTGGSYNEQFF.

Ten or more counts support this clonotype. V and J are TRBV2 and TRBJ2-5, with 8 bases identical to TRBD2. Germline V gene lookup returns CDR1 SNHLY and CDR2 FYNNEI. CDR3 size: 19 residues. The trim removed 7 bases at V and 0 bases at J, leaving 19 bases unmatched. Here the CDR3 DNA reads TGTGCCAGCAATCTATCCGGGACTAGGACCCCTCAGTACCAAGAGACCCAGTACTTC. Amino acid sequence: CASNLSGTRTPQYQETQYF.

The sample holds one count of this clonotype. This rearrangement joins TRBV20-1 to TRBJ2-2, with 7 bases fitting TRBD1. Germline V gene data show CDR1 as DFQATT and CDR2 as SNEGSKA (reference sequence). With V trimmed by 6 bases and J by 0 bases, 16 bases remained unmatched. There are 18 residues in the CDR3. The CDR3 DNA sequence: TGCAGTGCCAAGCGTATCGAGACAGGGTCTTCGAACACCGGGGAGCTGTTTTTT. It is translated as CSAKRIETGSSNTGELFF.